One T cell receptor beta chain is described in this entry. The target of this receptor is not known. No per-base quality is available; no much larger clone lies one base away. TCRdb names Illumina HiSeq 1500 as the instrument used. TCRdb took the public reads, trimmed them with fastp at Q25, ran MiXCR for clone calling and kept in-frame beta chains. Each CDR3 protein gets just one entry, which takes the most common genes and DNA from the rows behind it. This sample gives fewer than 250,000 distinct CDR3 sequences in total; over 20% of them show up just once. The ten largest clones capture about 20% of the sample. Trimmed from V: 0 bases; trimmed from J: 5 bases; junction bases lacking a gene match: 4. The germline V gene provides CDR1 SGDLS and CDR2 YYNGEE. The cysteine opens and the phenylalanine closes a CDR3 of 17 amino acids. Only the CDR3 part of the read is kept: 51 bases, read in frame from the first base.

This record comes from a study of T cell repertoires in cytomegalovirus infection (dated by TCRdb to the late 2010s). Some background on the complete study: Because public TCR beta signatures pointed to carriage of CMV infection together with the matching HLA type, the HLA type of each donor mattered for the analysis.

Points the paper makes about the study in general: The ex vivo response was dominated by HLA-C-restricted CMV-specific TCR beta clonotypes, and the single most frequent clonotype in two of eight donors was supplied by these HLA-C-restricted clonotypes. In both this cohort and an independent roughly 400-donor cohort, the cumulative frequency of public TCR beta family members distinguished carriers of CMV infection plus the relevant HLA type.

The receptor was derived from a human donor in good health (CMV status not recorded). Some clones in this sample may be carry-over from other donors' samples. Material for sequencing was CD8+ T cells from PBMCs. The rearrangement joined TRBV9 to TRBJ2-3; 15 middle bases align to TRBD2. The CDR3 region reads CASSVARTSGGEDTQYF. The sequence in DNA is TGTGCCAGCAGCGTAGCCCGGACTAGCGGGGGGGAAGATACGCAGTATTTT.